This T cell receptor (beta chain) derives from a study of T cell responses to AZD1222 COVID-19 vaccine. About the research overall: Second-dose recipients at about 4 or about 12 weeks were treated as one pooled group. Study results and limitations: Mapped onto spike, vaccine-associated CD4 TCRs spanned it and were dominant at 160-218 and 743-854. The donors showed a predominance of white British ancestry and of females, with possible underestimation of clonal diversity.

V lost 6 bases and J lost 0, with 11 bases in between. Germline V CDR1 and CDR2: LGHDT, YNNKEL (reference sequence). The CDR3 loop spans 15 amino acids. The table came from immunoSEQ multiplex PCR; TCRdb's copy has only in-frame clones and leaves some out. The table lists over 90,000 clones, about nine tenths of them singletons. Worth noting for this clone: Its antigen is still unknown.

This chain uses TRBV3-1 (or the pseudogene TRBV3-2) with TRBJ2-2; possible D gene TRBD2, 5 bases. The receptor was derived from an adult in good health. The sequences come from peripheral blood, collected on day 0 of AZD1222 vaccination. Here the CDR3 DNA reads TGTGCCAGCAGAACTGGACTCGCGAACACCGGGGAGCTGTTTTTT. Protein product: CASRTGLANTGELFF.